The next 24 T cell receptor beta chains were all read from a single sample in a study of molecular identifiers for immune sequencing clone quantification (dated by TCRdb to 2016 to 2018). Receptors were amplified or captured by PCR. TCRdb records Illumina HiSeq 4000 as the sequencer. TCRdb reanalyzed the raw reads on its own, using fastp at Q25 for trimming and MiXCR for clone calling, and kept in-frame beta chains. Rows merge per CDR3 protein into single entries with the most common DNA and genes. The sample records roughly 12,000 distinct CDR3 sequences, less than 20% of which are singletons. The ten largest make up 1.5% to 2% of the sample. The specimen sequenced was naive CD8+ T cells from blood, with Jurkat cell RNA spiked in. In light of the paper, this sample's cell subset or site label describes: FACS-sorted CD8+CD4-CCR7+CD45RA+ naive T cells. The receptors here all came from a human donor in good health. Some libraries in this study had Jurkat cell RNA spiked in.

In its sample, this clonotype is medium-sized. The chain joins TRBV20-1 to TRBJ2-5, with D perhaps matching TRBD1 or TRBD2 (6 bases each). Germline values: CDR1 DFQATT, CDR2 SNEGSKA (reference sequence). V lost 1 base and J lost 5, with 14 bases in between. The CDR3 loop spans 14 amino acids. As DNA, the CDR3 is TGCAGTGCTAGAGGAGACGGGGGCCAGGAGACCCAGTACTTC. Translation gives CSARGDGGQETQYF.

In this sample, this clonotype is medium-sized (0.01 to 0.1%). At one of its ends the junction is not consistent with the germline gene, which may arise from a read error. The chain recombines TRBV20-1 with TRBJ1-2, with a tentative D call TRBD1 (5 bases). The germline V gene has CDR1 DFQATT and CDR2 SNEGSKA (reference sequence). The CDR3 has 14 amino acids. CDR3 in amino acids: CSASSPLLTVHRVF. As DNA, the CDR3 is TGCAGTGCTAGCTCCCCTCTACTGACAGTCCACCGAGTCTTC.

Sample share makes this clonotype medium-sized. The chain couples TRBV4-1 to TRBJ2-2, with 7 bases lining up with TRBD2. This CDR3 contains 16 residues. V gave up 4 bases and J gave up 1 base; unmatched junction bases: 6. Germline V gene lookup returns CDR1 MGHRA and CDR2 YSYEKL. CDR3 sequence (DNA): TGCGCCAGCAGCCCCATCGGGGGGAGGAACACCGGGGAGCTGTTTTTT. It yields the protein CASSPIGGRNTGELFF.

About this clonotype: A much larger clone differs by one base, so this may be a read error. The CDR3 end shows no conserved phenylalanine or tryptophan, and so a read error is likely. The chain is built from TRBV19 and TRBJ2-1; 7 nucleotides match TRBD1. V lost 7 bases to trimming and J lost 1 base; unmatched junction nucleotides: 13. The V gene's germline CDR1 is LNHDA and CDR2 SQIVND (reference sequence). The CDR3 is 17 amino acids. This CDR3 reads CASTDSDRAGSYNEQFS. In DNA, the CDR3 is TGTGCCAGTACCGATTCCGACAGGGCCGGGTCCTACAATGAGCAGTTCTCC.

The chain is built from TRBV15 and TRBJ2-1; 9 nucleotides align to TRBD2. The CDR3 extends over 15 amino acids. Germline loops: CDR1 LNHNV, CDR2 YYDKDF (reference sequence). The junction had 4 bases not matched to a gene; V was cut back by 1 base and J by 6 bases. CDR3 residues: CATSRGVSGSNEQFF. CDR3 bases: TGTGCCACCAGCAGAGGTGTTAGCGGGAGCAATGAGCAGTTCTTC. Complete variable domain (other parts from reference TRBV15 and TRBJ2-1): DAMVIQNPRYQVTQFGKPVTLSCSQTLNHNVMYWYQQKSSQAPKLLFHYYDKDFNNEADTPDNFQSRRPNTSFCFLDIRSPGLGDTAMYLCATSRGVSGSNEQFFGPGTRLTVL.

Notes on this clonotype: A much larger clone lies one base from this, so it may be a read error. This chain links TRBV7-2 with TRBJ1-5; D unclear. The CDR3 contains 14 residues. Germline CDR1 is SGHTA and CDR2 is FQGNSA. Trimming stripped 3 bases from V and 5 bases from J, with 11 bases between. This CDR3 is CASSFRADHQPQHF. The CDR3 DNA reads TGTGCCAGCAGCTTCCGGGCAGACCATCAGCCCCAGCATTTT.

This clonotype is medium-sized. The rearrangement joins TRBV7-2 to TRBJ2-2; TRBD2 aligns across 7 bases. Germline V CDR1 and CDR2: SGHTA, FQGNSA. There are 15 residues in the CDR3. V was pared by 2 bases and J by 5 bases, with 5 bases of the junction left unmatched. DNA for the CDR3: TGTGCCAGCAGCTTAAGGTTTAGCGGGACCGGGGAGCTGTTTTTT. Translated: CASSLRFSGTGELFF.

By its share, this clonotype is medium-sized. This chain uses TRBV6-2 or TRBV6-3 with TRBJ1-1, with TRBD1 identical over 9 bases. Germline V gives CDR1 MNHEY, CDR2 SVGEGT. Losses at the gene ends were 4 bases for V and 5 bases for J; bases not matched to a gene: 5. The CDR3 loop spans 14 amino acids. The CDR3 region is CASSLTGGGTEAFF. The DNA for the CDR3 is TGTGCCAGCAGTTTGACAGGGGGGGGAACTGAAGCTTTCTTT.

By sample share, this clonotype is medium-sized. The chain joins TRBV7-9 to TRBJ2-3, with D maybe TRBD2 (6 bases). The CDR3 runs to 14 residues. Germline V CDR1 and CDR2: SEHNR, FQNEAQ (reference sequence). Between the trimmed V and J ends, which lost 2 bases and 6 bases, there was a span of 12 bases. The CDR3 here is CASSLWRARDTQYF. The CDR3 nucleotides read TGTGCCAGCAGCTTATGGAGGGCAAGGGATACGCAGTATTTT.

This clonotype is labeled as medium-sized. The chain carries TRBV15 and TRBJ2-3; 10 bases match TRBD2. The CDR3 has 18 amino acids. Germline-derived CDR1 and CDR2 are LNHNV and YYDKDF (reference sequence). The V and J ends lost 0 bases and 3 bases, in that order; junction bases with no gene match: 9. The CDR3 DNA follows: TGTGCCACCAGCAGAGAGCTAGCGGGAGTGTTAGGTACAGATACGCAGTATTTT. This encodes CATSRELAGVLGTDTQYF.

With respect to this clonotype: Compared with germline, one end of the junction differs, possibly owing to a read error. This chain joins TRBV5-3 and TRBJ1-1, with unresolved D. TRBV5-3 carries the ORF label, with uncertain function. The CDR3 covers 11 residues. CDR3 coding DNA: TGTGCCAGCAGCTTTGGCACTGAAGCTTTCTTT. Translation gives CASSFGTEAFF.

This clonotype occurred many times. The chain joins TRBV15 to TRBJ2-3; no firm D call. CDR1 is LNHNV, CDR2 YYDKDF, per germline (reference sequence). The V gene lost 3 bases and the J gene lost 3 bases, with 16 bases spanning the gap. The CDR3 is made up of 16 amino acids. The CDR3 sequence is CATSSHYTQATDTQYF. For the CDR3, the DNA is TGTGCCACCAGCAGCCACTACACCCAAGCGACAGATACGCAGTATTTT.

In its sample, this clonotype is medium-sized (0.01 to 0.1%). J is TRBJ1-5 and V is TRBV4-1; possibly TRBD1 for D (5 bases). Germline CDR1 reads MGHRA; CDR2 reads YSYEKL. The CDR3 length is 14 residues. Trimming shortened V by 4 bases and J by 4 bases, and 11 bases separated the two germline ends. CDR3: CASSRRDENQPQHF. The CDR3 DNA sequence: TGCGCCAGCAGCCGCCGGGACGAGAATCAGCCCCAGCATTTT.

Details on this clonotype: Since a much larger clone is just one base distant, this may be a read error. CDR3 sequence reads: CASSYWTSGNTGELLF. CDR3 bases: TGTGCCAGCAGTTATTGGACTAGCGGGAACACCGGGGAGCTGCTTTTT. The V call is TRBV6-2 or TRBV6-3, the J call TRBJ2-2; 12 nucleotides align to TRBD2. CDR1 and CDR2 from the germline V gene are MNHEY and SVGEGT. The CDR3 is 16 amino acids.

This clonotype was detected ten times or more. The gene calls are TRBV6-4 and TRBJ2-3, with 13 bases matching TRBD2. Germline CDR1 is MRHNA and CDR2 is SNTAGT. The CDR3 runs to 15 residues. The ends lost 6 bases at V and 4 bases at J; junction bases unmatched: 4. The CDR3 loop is CASSGLAGVADTQYF. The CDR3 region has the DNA TGTGCCAGCAGCGGACTAGCGGGAGTCGCAGATACGCAGTATTTT.

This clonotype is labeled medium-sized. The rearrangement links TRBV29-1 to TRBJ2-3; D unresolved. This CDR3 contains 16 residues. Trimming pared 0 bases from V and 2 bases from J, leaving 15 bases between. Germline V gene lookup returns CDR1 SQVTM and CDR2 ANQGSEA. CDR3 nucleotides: TGCAGCGTTGAAGATTTAAGCAGATCCCTCACAGATACGCAGTATTTT. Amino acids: CSVEDLSRSLTDTQYF.

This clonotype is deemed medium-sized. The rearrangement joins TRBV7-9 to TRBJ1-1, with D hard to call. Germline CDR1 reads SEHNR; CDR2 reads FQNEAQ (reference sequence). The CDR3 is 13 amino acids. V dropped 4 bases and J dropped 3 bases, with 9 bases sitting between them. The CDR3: CASSSPTHTEAFF. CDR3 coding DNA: TGTGCCAGCAGCTCCCCCACCCACACTGAAGCTTTCTTT.

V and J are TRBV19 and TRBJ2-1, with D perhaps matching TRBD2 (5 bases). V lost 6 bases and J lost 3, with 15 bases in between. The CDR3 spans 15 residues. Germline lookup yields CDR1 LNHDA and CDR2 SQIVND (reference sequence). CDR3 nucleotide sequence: TGTGCCAGTAGCTGGACTGGCGGAAACTACAATGAGCAGTTCTTC. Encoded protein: CASSWTGGNYNEQFF.

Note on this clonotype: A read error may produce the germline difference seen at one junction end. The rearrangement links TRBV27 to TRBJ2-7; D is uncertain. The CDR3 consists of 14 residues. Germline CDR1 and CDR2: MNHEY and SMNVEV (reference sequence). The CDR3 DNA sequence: TGTGCCAGCGGTTTACTCGGCCGATCCTACGAGCAGTACTTC. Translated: CASGLLGRSYEQYF.

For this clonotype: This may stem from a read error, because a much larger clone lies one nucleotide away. DNA of the CDR3: TGCGCCAGCAGCTGGACAGGGCAGTTTCATCCCAATGAGCAGTTCTTC. This translates into CASSWTGQFHPNEQFF. The rearrangement uses TRBV5-1 and TRBJ2-1; 8 bases map to TRBD1. V trimming: 3 bases; J trimming: 6 bases; junction bases outside the gene matches: 11. Germline V gene sequence: CDR1 SGHRS, CDR2 YFSETQ. The CDR3 has 16 residues.

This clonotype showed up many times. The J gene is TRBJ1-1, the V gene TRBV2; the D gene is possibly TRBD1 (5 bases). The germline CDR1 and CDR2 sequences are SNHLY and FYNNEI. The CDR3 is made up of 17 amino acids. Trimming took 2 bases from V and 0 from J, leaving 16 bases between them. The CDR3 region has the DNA TGTGCCAGCAGTGAATATATCCAGGGCCCGATGAACACTGAAGCTTTCTTT. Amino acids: CASSEYIQGPMNTEAFF.

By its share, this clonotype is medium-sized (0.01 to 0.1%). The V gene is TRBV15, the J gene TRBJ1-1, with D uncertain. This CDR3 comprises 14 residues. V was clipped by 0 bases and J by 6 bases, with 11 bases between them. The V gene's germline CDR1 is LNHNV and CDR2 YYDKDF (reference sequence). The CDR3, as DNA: TGTGCCACCAGCAGAGACCGATTACAGCCTGAAGCTTTCTTT. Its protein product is CATSRDRLQPEAFF.

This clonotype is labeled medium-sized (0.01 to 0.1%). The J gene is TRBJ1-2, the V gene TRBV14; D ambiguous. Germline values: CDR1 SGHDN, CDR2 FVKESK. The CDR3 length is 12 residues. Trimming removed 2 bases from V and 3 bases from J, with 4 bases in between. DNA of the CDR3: TGTGCCAGCAGCCAAAAAGACTATGGCTACACCTTC. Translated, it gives CASSQKDYGYTF.

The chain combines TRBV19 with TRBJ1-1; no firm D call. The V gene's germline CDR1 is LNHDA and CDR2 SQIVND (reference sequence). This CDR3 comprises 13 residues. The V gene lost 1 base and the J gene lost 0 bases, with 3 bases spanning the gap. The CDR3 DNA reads TGTGCCAGTAGTATAGCTTTGAACACTGAAGCTTTCTTT. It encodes CASSIALNTEAFF.